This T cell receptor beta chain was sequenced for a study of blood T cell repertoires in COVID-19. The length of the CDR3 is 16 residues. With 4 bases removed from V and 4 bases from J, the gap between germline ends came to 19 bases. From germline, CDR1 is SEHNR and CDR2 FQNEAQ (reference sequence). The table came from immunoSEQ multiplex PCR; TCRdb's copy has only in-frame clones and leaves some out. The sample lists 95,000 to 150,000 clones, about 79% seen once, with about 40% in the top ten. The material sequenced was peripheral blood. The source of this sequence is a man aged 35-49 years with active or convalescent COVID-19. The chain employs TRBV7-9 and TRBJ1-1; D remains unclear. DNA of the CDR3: TGTGCCAGCAGCTCCTTTGTAGGCCAGCGTGGCACTGAAGCTTTCTTT. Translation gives CASSSFVGQRGTEAFF.